This entry is about one T cell receptor (beta chain). The sample comes from a study of control samples from healthy donors and cancer patients. Profiling relied on immunoSEQ multiplex PCR, and the TCRdb table lists in-frame clones only, not all of them. The repertoire holds more than 100,000 clones, with more than 80% as singletons. Trimming took off 4 bases at V and 4 bases at J, with 11 bases between the two ends. The CDR3 totals 15 residues. Germline CDR1 reads MGHDK; CDR2 reads SYGVNS. The source of this sequence is a man aged 18 to 30 in good health. This chain joins TRBV25-1 and TRBJ1-6, with D possibly matching TRBD1 (5 bases). Source material: blood. The CDR3 reads CASSGGGLYNSPLHF. The CDR3 bases are TGTGCCAGCAGTGGGGGGGGACTGTATAATTCACCCCTCCACTTT. The complete variable domain, with remaining parts taken from reference TRBV25-1 and TRBJ1-6, reads EADIYQTPRYLVIGTGKKITLECSQTMGHDKMYWYQQDPGMELHLIHYSYGVNSTEKGDLSSESTVSRIRTEHFPLTLESARPSHTSQYLCASSGGGLYNSPLHFGNGTRLTVT.